This TCR beta chain derives from a study of PD-L1 blockade in urothelial cancer. Study-level background: A median around 150,000 T cells were found in blood samples. Points from the study as a whole: Below-median pretreatment blood TCR clonality was associated with improved progression-free and overall survival.

Metastatic or locally advanced urothelial carcinoma was present in the patients. Method: immunoSEQ multiplex PCR; TCRdb's copy keeps in-frame clones and lacks some. Of about 21,000 clones listed, 90% are singletons. The CDR3 is 14 amino acids. From germline, CDR1 is SGHNT and CDR2 YYREEE (reference sequence). V lost 5 bases and J lost 4, with 15 bases in between. A note on this clone: Its antigen is still unknown.

The sequence was obtained from a woman in her sixties with urothelial cancer. Sequences were derived from PBMCs, sampled around atezolizumab (anti-PD-L1) treatment. The gene calls are TRBV5-4 and TRBJ2-5; TRBD1 is a possible D gene (6 bases). The CDR3 loop reads CASRPNRVGETQYF. The CDR3 bases are TGTGCCAGCAGGCCGAACAGGGTGGGAGAGACCCAGTACTTC. The variable domain in full, completed from reference TRBV5-4 and TRBJ2-5, reads ETGVTQSPTHLIKTRGQQVTLRCSSQSGHNTVSWYQQALGQGPQFIFQYYREEENGRGNFPPRFSGLQFPNYSSELNVNALELDDSALYLCASRPNRVGETQYFGPGTRLLVL.